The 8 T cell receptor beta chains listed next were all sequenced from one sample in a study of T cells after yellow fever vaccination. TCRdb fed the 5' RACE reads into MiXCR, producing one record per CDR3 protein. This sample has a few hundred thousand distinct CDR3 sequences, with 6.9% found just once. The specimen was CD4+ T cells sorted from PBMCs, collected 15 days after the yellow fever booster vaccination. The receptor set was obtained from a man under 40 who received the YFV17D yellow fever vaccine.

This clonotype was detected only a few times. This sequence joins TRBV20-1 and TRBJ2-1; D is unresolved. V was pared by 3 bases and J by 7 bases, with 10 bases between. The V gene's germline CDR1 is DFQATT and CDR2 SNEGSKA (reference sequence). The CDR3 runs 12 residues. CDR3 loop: CSASPFRNEQFF. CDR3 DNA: TGCAGTGCTAGTCCCTTTCGGAATGAGCAGTTCTTC.

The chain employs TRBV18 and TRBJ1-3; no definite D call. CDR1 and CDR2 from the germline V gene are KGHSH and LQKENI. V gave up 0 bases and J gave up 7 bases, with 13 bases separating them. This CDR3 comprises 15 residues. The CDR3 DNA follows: TGTGCCAGCTCACCACCGAACGACGGCGGGAACACCATATATTTT. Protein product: CASSPPNDGGNTIYF.

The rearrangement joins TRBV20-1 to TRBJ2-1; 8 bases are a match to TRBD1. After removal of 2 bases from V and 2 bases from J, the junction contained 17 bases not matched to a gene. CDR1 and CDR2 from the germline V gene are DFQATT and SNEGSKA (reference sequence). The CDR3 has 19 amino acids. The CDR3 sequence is CSARTGGFVAGEPYNEQFF. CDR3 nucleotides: TGCAGTGCTAGAACAGGGGGTTTCGTAGCCGGAGAACCCTACAATGAGCAGTTCTTC.

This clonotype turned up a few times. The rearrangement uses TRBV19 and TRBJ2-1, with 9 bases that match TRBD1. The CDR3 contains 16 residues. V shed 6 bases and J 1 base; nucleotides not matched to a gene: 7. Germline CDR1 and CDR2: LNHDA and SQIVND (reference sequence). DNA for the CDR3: TGTGCCAGTAGCCCGCTCGGGACAGGGTCCTACAATGAGCAGTTCTTC. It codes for CASSPLGTGSYNEQFF.

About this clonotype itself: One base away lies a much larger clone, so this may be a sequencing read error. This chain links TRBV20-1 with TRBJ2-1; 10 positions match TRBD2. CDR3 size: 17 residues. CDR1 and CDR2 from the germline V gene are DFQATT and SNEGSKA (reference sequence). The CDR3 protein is CSARSPWTSGPYNEKFF. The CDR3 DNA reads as TGCAGTGCTAGATCTCCCTGGACTAGCGGCCCATACAATGAGAAGTTCTTC.

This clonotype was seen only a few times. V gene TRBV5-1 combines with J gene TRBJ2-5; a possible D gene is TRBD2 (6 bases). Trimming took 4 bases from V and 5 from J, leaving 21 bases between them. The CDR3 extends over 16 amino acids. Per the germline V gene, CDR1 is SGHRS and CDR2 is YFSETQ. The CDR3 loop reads CASSLASRHRRETQYF. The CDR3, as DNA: TGCGCCAGCAGCCTAGCGAGCCGGCACCGACGGGAGACCCAGTACTTC.

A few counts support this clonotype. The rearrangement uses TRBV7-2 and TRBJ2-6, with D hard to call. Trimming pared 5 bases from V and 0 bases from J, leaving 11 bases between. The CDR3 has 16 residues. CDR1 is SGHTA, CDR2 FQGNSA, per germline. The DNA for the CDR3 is TGTGCCAGCAGCCTCGTGATGATCTCTGGGGCCAACGTCCTGACTTTC. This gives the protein CASSLVMISGANVLTF.

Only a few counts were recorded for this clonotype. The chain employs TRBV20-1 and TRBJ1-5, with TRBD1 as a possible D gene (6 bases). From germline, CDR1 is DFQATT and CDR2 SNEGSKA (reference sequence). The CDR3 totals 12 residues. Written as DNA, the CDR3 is TGCAGCACCTTTCTCAGGGGTCAGCCCCAGCATTTT. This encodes CSTFLRGQPQHF.